This T cell receptor (beta chain) was retrieved from a study of cytomegalovirus exposure and HLA in healthy donors. Whole-study findings and limits: The study found most TCR sequences rare, yet found some public TCRs in many donors. Per published reports, the classifier diagnosed cytomegalovirus status with high specificity and sensitivity.

On this clone itself: Its antigen is not identified.

Germline V gene lookup returns CDR1 MGHDK and CDR2 SYGVNS. CDR3 length: 15 residues. Trimming removed 6 bases from V and 0 bases from J, with 12 bases in between. Libraries were prepared by immunoSEQ multiplex PCR; TCRdb keeps only in-frame clonotypes and omits some of them. Of fewer than 150,000 clones listed, more than 70% are singletons. The sequenced sample was PBMCs. The chain has TRBV25-1 and TRBJ2-1, with D maybe TRBD1 (5 bases). The sequence derives from a man aged 25-40 years in good health and CMV-seronegative. DNA for the CDR3: TGTGCCAGCAGAAAACAGGTTTCCTCCTACAATGAGCAGTTCTTC. Translating it yields CASRKQVSSYNEQFF.